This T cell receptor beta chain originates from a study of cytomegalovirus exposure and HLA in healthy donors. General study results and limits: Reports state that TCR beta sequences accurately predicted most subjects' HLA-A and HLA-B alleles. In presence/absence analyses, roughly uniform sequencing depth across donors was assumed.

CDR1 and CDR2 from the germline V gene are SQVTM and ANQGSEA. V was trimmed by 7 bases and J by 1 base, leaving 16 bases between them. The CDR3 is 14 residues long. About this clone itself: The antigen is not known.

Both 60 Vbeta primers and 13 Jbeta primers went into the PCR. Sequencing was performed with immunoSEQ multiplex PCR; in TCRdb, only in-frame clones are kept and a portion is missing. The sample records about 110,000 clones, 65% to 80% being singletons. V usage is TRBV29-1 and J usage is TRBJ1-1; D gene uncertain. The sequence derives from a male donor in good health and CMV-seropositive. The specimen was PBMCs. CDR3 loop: CSAQPTVGNTEAFF. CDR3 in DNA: TGCAGCGCTCAGCCTACAGTTGGGAACACTGAAGCTTTCTTT.